Here is one T cell receptor beta chain with its context. The data originate from a study of patients and donors after allogeneic stem cell transplantation. CDR3 length: 11 residues. In germline, CDR1 is MNHNS, CDR2 SASEGT. V lost 0 bases to trimming and J lost 9 bases, with 5 bases between them. TCRdb re-called the RT-PCR reads through MiXCR, storing one row per CDR3 protein. This table has roughly 230,000 distinct CDR3 sequences, 13% to 15% appearing once. This TCR came from a human donor who was either an allogeneic HSCT recipient or a stem cell or donor lymphocyte infusion donor (not recorded which). It is not recorded whose cells these are; they may come from a transplant donor. The gene calls are TRBV6-1 and TRBJ1-1; no clear D gene. Sample: blood, either unsorted or a sorted T cell fraction (not recorded which). The CDR3 spells CASSEAGQAFF. CDR3 DNA sequence: TGTGCCAGCAGTGAAGCAGGACAAGCTTTCTTT.